The sequence of this T cell receptor beta chain was determined in a study of T cells in Graves' hyperthyroidism and ophthalmopathy. About the study: Peripheral blood specimens were obtained at initial diagnosis, prior to any treatment.

A lack of ophthalmopathy progression within 18 months defined stable Graves' hyperthyroidism. Newly diagnosed patients aged 18 to 65 had hyperthyroidism of under 2 months' duration. Clinical symptoms, serum thyroxine, TRAb, thyroid ultrasound and orbital computed tomography established diagnosis. It was RNA transcripts that yielded the amplified TCR beta CDR3 regions. Researchers ran a first-round RT-PCR on the TCR CDR3 using the HTBI primer set. TCRdb independently ran MiXCR on the multiplex PCR reads; one entry per CDR3 protein. The table shows about 480,000 distinct CDR3 sequences, with around 14% occurring only once. The CDR3 runs 15 residues. Trimming cost V 6 bases and J 6 bases; bases outside gene matches: 3. The germline V gene has CDR1 SNHLY and CDR2 FYNNEI. At least ten counts were recorded for this clonotype.

Input material: blood. This TCR was recovered from a woman aged 18-29 years with Graves' hyperthyroidism. This chain uses TRBV2 with TRBJ1-6; 12 bases agree with TRBD1. DNA for the CDR3: TGTGCCAGCAGCCAGGGACAGGGGGCTAATTCACCCCTCCACTTT. This codes for CASSQGQGANSPLHF.